This record looks at one TCR beta chain sequence and its context. Its antigen remains unidentified. The CDR3 length is 13 residues. From germline, CDR1 is KGHSH and CDR2 LQKENI. V was clipped by 6 bases and J by 4 bases, with 10 bases between them. TCRdb's table, derived via immunoSEQ multiplex PCR, lists solely in-frame clones and lacks some. The sample comprises some 150,000 clones, about 95% of which are singletons, and 0.95% to 1.5% rests with the top ten. The sample is drawn from a study of T cell responses to AZD1222 COVID-19 vaccine. Study details: Pooling of second doses given at about 4 or about 12 weeks was done.

The study, taken as a whole, reports: In a largely white British group with more females than males, clonal diversity was possibly underestimated.

This rearrangement joins TRBV18 to TRBJ1-3; weak D call: TRBD1 (6 bases). This clonotype was sampled from an adult in good health. Here the sequenced sample was peripheral blood, taken on day 0 of AZD1222 vaccination. Here the CDR3 reads CASSPGAGNTIYF. For the CDR3, the DNA is TGTGCCAGCTCCCCGGGGGCCGGAAACACCATATATTTT.